These 17 T cell receptor beta chains originate from one sample sequenced in a study of blood T cell repertoires in COVID-19. Here immunoSEQ multiplex PCR was the method, and the copy in TCRdb shows in-frame clones only, minus some. The table records 45,000 to 65,000 clones, 70% to 90% of them present only once. Input material: peripheral blood. Every receptor here comes from a human donor in a cohort sampled during active COVID-19.

The chain employs TRBV2 and TRBJ2-2, with D perhaps matching TRBD2 (5 bases). The CDR3 spans 15 residues. The germline CDR1 and CDR2 sequences are SNHLY and FYNNEI. Between the trimmed V and J ends, which lost 5 bases and 6 bases, there was a span of 16 bases. CDR3 bases: TGTGCCAGCAGTCGGGATCCCCAAATCGCCGGGGAGCTGTTTTTT. This gives the protein CASSRDPQIAGELFF.

The chain couples TRBV6-5 to TRBJ1-1, with D possibly TRBD1 on 6 matching bases. The V and J ends lost 6 bases and 4 bases respectively, with 18 bases between them. The germline V gene has CDR1 MNHEY and CDR2 SVGAGI. This CDR3 is 15 amino acids long. CDR3 loop: CASRIIKTGTTEAFF. For the CDR3, the DNA is TGTGCCAGCAGAATTATTAAAACAGGGACCACTGAAGCTTTCTTT.

This clone turned up a few times. The gene calls are TRBV5-4 and TRBJ2-7, with TRBD2 as a possible D gene (6 bases). The CDR3 loop spans 13 amino acids. The ends were cut back, 4 bases at V and 4 bases at J, with 12 bases in the middle. Germline V gene lookup returns CDR1 SGHNT and CDR2 YYREEE (reference sequence). Here the CDR3 DNA reads TGTGCCAGCAGCAGGGACTTTTCGTACGAGCAGTACTTC. Protein product: CASSRDFSYEQYF.

This chain uses TRBV7-2 with TRBJ1-6; no clear D. V shed 1 base and J shed 8 bases, with 12 bases lying between them. CDR3 length: 15 residues. The germline V gene has CDR1 SGHTA and CDR2 FQGNSA. The CDR3, as DNA: TGTGCCAGCAGCTTAGTGTGGGCCTCAGATTCACCCCTCCACTTT. It translates to CASSLVWASDSPLHF.

The gene calls are TRBV20-1 and TRBJ2-3, with TRBD2 matching 8 bases. Germline CDR1 and CDR2: DFQATT and SNEGSKA (reference sequence). CDR3 length equals 11 residues. The CDR3 sequence: CSRGGTDTQYF. Written as DNA, the CDR3 is TGCAGCCGGGGGGGGACAGATACGCAGTATTTT.

The gene calls are TRBV19 and TRBJ1-6; D not resolved. Trimming shortened V by 5 bases and J by 0 bases, and 8 bases separated the two germline ends. Germline CDR1 LNHDA, CDR2 SQIVND (reference sequence). This CDR3 is 15 amino acids long. CDR3 amino acids: CASSPPGSYNSPLHF. The DNA of the CDR3 is TGTGCCAGTAGTCCCCCCGGCTCCTATAATTCACCCCTCCACTTT.

The V call is TRBV3-1 (or the pseudogene TRBV3-2), the J call TRBJ2-3, with D possibly TRBD1 on 6 matching bases. The V end was cut by 4 bases, the J end by 8 bases, with 22 bases between. The CDR3 has 16 amino acids. Germline V gene data show CDR1 as LGHDT and CDR2 as YNNKEL (reference sequence). The CDR3 DNA reads as TGTGCCAGCAGCCCCCCTGGGGGCCCCGGCCCTCCTACGCAGTATTTT. As protein: CASSPPGGPGPPTQYF.

This sequence joins TRBV20-1 and TRBJ2-3; no clear D. Per the germline V gene, CDR1 is DFQATT and CDR2 is SNEGSKA (reference sequence). Trimming took off 3 bases at V and 2 bases at J, with 9 bases between the two ends. CDR3 length: 13 amino acids. The DNA of the CDR3 is TGCAGTGCTAGTCGGGTTACCACAGATACGCAGTATTTT. This codes for CSASRVTTDTQYF.

This chain links TRBV19 with TRBJ1-5, with a tentative D call TRBD1 (5 bases). The CDR3 extends over 17 amino acids. Germline V gene data show CDR1 as LNHDA and CDR2 as SQIVND (reference sequence). V was trimmed by 0 bases and J by 7 bases, leaving 19 bases between them. DNA of the CDR3: TGTGCCAGTAGTATAGACATGTCGACGGGGGGATTACAGCCCCAGCATTTT. Amino acid sequence: CASSIDMSTGGLQPQHF.

The V and J genes are TRBV27 and TRBJ1-1; no clear D. The CDR3 covers 15 residues. The germline V gene has CDR1 MNHEY and CDR2 SMNVEV (reference sequence). Trimming removed 2 bases from V and 5 bases from J, with 15 bases in between. The CDR3 reads CASSLVGRLRTEAFF. The DNA of the CDR3 is TGTGCCAGCAGTTTAGTGGGCAGGCTCAGGACTGAAGCTTTCTTT.

The chain carries TRBV9 and TRBJ1-3, with D tentatively TRBD1 (5 bases). The CDR3 covers 16 residues. The ends were cut back, 0 bases at V and 2 bases at J, with 12 bases in the middle. CDR1 SGDLS and CDR2 YYNGEE come from the germline V gene. This CDR3 reads CASSVVGGGAGNTIYF. CDR3 nucleotide sequence: TGTGCCAGCAGCGTAGTCGGTGGAGGGGCTGGAAACACCATATATTTT.

The V and J genes are TRBV5-1 and TRBJ2-1; TRBD2 matches 12 bases. CDR1 SGHRS and CDR2 YFSETQ come from the germline V gene. Trimming removed 2 bases from V and 7 bases from J; junction bases left unmatched: 7. This CDR3 is built from 16 residues. The CDR3 region is CASSLSLAGGQNEQFF. The CDR3 DNA is TGCGCCAGCAGCTTAAGTCTAGCGGGGGGGCAGAATGAGCAGTTCTTC.

The CDR3 nucleotides are TGTGCCAGCAGTTACCCCGGGATCACCATATATTTT. It codes for CASSYPGITIYF. This rearrangement joins TRBV6-2 or TRBV6-3 to TRBJ1-3; D is ambiguous. Germline assignment: CDR1 MNHEY and CDR2 SVGEGT. The CDR3 totals 12 residues. V lost 2 bases, J lost 9 bases, and 8 bases lay in between.

The CDR3, as DNA: TGTGCCAGCAGCGTCGTAGAAGGGAGCGACACTGAAGCTTTCTTT. Amino acids: CASSVVEGSDTEAFF. J is TRBJ1-1 and V is TRBV9, with D unresolved. V gave up 2 bases and J gave up 3 bases, with 14 bases separating them. CDR3 length: 15 residues. CDR1 is SGDLS, CDR2 YYNGEE, per germline.

The chain has TRBV9 and TRBJ1-2; D is undetermined. Germline V gene sequence: CDR1 SGDLS, CDR2 YYNGEE. V lost 3 bases and J 6 bases, leaving 18 bases between the germline ends. The CDR3 contains 15 residues. The CDR3 coding sequence is TGTGCCAGCAGCGCAGGAGGAGGAGGGCAACATGGCTACACCTTC. Its protein is CASSAGGGGQHGYTF.

The J gene is TRBJ2-5, the V gene TRBV5-1; 13 bases are shared with TRBD2. Germline lookup yields CDR1 SGHRS and CDR2 YFSETQ. After removal of 4 bases from V and 1 base from J, the junction contained 4 bases not matched to a gene. CDR3 length: 16 amino acids. The CDR3 DNA sequence: TGCGCCAGCAGCAGTGGACTAGCGGGGGCCCAAGAGACCCAGTACTTC. Amino acids: CASSSGLAGAQETQYF.

V gene TRBV4-2 combines with J gene TRBJ1-4; D is perhaps TRBD1 (5 bases). V gave up 0 bases and J gave up 7 bases, with 12 bases separating them. This CDR3 is built from 15 residues. Germline CDR1 is LGHNA and CDR2 is YNFKEQ. CDR3 region: CASSQEAGTPEKLFF. CDR3 nucleotide sequence: TGTGCCAGCAGCCAAGAGGCGGGGACCCCTGAAAAACTGTTTTTT.